The clone carrying this T cell receptor (beta chain) came up once. Its antigen is not known. These data are taken from a study of shared clonotypes between healthy human individuals. Regarding the study as a whole: Generation probability values for non-shared clonotypes were lower than those for clonotypes shared by all four donors. Estimated richness values were generally larger in naive subsets than in memory subsets.

Clones were sequenced by immunoSEQ multiplex PCR, and TCRdb holds only the in-frame ones, with some missing. The table lists about 2 million clones, roughly 96% of them singletons. The CDR3 has 14 amino acids. V lost 2 bases and J 1 base, leaving 5 bases between the germline ends. Germline lookup yields CDR1 SNHLY and CDR2 FYNNEI. V usage is TRBV2 and J usage is TRBJ2-2; no clear D. The TCR was taken from a man between 18 and 35 years old in good health. The sample was naive CD4+ T cells sorted from blood. Subset in this sample: CD45RA+ positively selected. CDR3 amino acids: CASSEQENTGELFF. The DNA of the CDR3 is TGTGCCAGCAGTGAACAGGAGAACACCGGGGAGCTGTTTTTT.